Sequencing of this T cell receptor beta chain was carried out in a study of T cells after yellow fever vaccination. Germline values: CDR1 MGHDK, CDR2 SYGVNS. CDR3 length equals 15 residues. V dropped 5 bases and J dropped 4; count of bases not matched to a gene: 6. The 5'RACE template-switching step produced TCR cDNA and added a universal primer site and UMIs. One entry per CDR3 protein results from TCRdb running MiXCR on the 5' RACE reads. The top ten hold roughly a sixth of the sample, which has over 300,000 distinct CDR3 sequences, 6.8% seen once. Study results and limitations: Booster sampling recovered most clones from primary vaccination (approximately 97% CD4, approximately 90% CD8).

As regards this clonotype: Its antigen is currently unknown.

Here the sequenced sample was PBMCs, taken about 49 days after the first yellow fever vaccination. The chain couples TRBV25-1 to TRBJ1-2, with 11 bases fitting TRBD1. The TCR sequence derives from a man in his late teens or twenties who received the YFV17D yellow fever vaccine. CDR3 sequence (DNA): TGTGCCAGCAGTCAAGGGACAGGGGGACTCTATGGCTACACCTTC. Translated: CASSQGTGGLYGYTF.